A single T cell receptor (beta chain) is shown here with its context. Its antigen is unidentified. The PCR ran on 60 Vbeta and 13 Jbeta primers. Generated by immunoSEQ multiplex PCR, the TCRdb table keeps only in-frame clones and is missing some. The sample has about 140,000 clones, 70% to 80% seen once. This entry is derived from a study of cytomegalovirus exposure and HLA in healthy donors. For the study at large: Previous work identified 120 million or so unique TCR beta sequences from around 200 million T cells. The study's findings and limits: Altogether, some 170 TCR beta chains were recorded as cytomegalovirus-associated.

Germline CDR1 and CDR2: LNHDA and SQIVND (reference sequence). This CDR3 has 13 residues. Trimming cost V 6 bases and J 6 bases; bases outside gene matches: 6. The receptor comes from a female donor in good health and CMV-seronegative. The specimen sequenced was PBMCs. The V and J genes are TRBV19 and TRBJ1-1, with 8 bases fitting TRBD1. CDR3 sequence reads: CASSSLDRAEAFF. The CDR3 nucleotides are TGTGCCAGTAGCTCTTTGGACAGGGCTGAAGCTTTCTTT. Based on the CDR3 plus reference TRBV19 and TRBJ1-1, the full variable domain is DGGITQSPKYLFRKEGQNVTLSCEQNLNHDAMYWYRQDPGQGLRLIYYSQIVNDFQKGDIAEGYSVSREKKESFPLTVTSAQKNPTAFYLCASSSLDRAEAFFGQGTRLTVV.